Below, 11 T cell receptor beta chains from the same sample are listed, as sequenced in a study of molecular identifiers for immune sequencing clone quantification. TCRdb re-analysed the PCR reads in MiXCR, keeping a single row per CDR3 protein. The table shows 250,000 to 400,000 distinct CDR3 sequences, with around a fifth occurring only once. The specimen sequenced was naive CD8+ T cells from blood, with Jurkat cell RNA spiked in. Subset: FACS-sorted CD8+CD4-CCR7+CD45RA+ naive T cells. These receptors were taken from a human donor in good health. Some libraries in this study had Jurkat cell RNA spiked in.

This clonotype has at least ten counts. The chain carries TRBV6-5 and TRBJ2-7; unclear D gene. Germline V lookup: CDR1 MNHEY, CDR2 SVGAGI. The CDR3 is 14 amino acids. V lost 2 bases to trimming and J lost 7 bases, with 15 bases between them. This CDR3 is CASSYLENLGEQYF. The CDR3 DNA sequence: TGTGCCAGCAGTTACCTTGAGAACCTGGGAGAGCAGTACTTC.

This clonotype was counted at least ten times. The chain has TRBV24-1 and TRBJ2-7; perhaps D is TRBD1 or TRBD2 (5 bases each). Germline loops: CDR1 KGHDR, CDR2 SFDVKD. The germline V and J ends were trimmed by 3 bases and 5 bases, with 22 bases remaining between them. The CDR3 has 17 residues. CDR3 nucleotides: TGTGCCACCAGTGATCCTGGGGACGTCCTTGGGCCGGACGAGCAGTACTTC. Translating it yields CATSDPGDVLGPDEQYF.

A word on this clonotype: This clone may be a read error of a much larger clone one base away. The chain is built from TRBV5-3 and TRBJ1-2, with 11 bases fitting TRBD1. TRBV5-3 has ORF status, its function being uncertain. Germline trimming cut 8 bases from V and 4 bases from J; bases unmatched to any gene: 10. CDR3 size: 15 residues. The DNA of the CDR3 is TGTGCCAGCGGCTCCCGGGACAGGGGGTTCTATGGCTACACCTTC. Its translation is CASGSRDRGFYGYTF.

The count of this clonotype is one. This chain joins TRBV10-3 and TRBJ2-2; D not certain. Between the trimmed V and J ends, which lost 5 bases and 6 bases, there was a span of 10 bases. The CDR3 has 13 amino acids. Germline CDR1 reads ENHRY; CDR2 reads SYGVKD. The CDR3 coding sequence is TGTGCCATCAGTAGTGCGGCGTCCGGGGAGCTGTTTTTT. Translating it yields CAISSAASGELFF.

This clonotype was observed at least ten times. The chain has TRBV29-1 and TRBJ2-3; no definite D call. Germline V gene sequence: CDR1 SQVTM, CDR2 ANQGSEA. The CDR3 is made up of 15 amino acids. Deletions cut 3 bases from V and 2 bases from J, with 15 bases between. The chain's CDR3 is CSVDFNNWITDTQYF. CDR3 DNA: TGCAGCGTTGATTTTAATAACTGGATCACAGATACGCAGTATTTT.

This clonotype came up a few times. This rearrangement joins TRBV12-3 or TRBV12-4 to TRBJ2-7, with 9 bases that match TRBD2. V gave up 1 base and J gave up 5 bases; unmatched junction bases: 3. The CDR3 length is 14 residues. The chain's CDR3 is CASSLGSGSDEQYF. In nucleotides, the CDR3 is TGTGCCAGCAGTTTAGGTAGCGGGAGTGACGAGCAGTACTTC.

The genes are TRBV11-2 and TRBJ2-5; TRBD2 matches 9 bases. The ends lost 1 base at V and 5 bases at J; junction bases unmatched: 8. This CDR3 region has 16 residues. Germline CDR1 and CDR2: SGHAT and FQNNGV. As DNA, the CDR3 is TGTGCCAGCAGCTTAGTCGCGGGAGGGCCCGGGGAGACCCAGTACTTC. This gives the protein CASSLVAGGPGETQYF.

Ten or more counts support this clonotype. This sequence joins TRBV7-9 and TRBJ1-1; D perhaps matches TRBD1 (5 bases). From germline, CDR1 is SEHNR and CDR2 FQNEAQ (reference sequence). This CDR3 has 17 residues. Trimming removed 5 bases at V and 2 bases at J, with 21 bases between. The CDR3, as DNA: TGTGCCAGCAGCGGGGCGGCGCGAACCCATCCCAACACTGAAGCTTTCTTT. It codes for CASSGAARTHPNTEAFF.

This clonotype has a count of ten or more. The rearrangement joins TRBV4-2 to TRBJ2-7; possible D gene TRBD2, 6 bases. Germline CDR1 reads LGHNA; CDR2 reads YNFKEQ. Deletions cut 3 bases from V and 0 bases from J, with 21 bases between. The CDR3 extends over 18 amino acids. The DNA of the CDR3 is TGTGCCAGCAGCCAGGGTGGAACGGAGGGACCGAGCTCCTACGAGCAGTACTTC. Encoded protein: CASSQGGTEGPSSYEQYF.

This clonotype was picked up many times. The chain is built from TRBV12-3 or TRBV12-4 and TRBJ2-1, with D hard to call. The CDR3 runs 20 residues. Trimming removed 3 bases at V and 7 bases at J, with 31 bases between. Here the CDR3 reads CASSFGDQPIAPALGNEQFF. The CDR3 DNA reads TGTGCCAGCAGTTTTGGTGACCAACCCATCGCCCCGGCCCTGGGGAATGAGCAGTTCTTC.

This clonotype came up many times. The genes are TRBV12-3 or TRBV12-4 and TRBJ2-5; TRBD2 aligns across 8 bases. This CDR3 has 13 residues. V lost 4 bases and J lost 5; bases outside the gene matches: 3. The CDR3 DNA is TGTGCCAGCAGTTCAGCGGGGGCGGAGACCCAGTACTTC. This sequence encodes CASSSAGAETQYF.